This T cell receptor (beta chain) was identified during a study of cytomegalovirus exposure and HLA in healthy donors. The wider study: A preliminary data release comprised around 85 million unique TCRs obtained from HLA-typed donors. General study findings and limits: Associated with HLA alleles at 0.05 false discovery rate in a later analysis were about 17,000 TCR beta sequences. TCR beta sequences reportedly predicted most subjects' HLA-A and HLA-B alleles accurately.

On this clone itself: Its specificity is not known. The junction shows a germline mismatch at one end, possibly a read error.

Primers for the PCR totalled 60 Vbeta and 13 Jbeta. The protocol was immunoSEQ multiplex PCR, while the TCRdb copy is restricted to in-frame clones and leaves out a portion. The table lists roughly 120,000 clones, approximately 15% of them singletons, with about 1.9% in the top ten. The CDR3 loop spans 13 amino acids. Germline CDR1 is LNHNV and CDR2 is YYDKDF (reference sequence). This chain links TRBV15 with TRBJ1-6; the D is unclear. The origin of this receptor is a woman under 30 in good health and CMV-seronegative. The specimen was PBMCs. In DNA form, the CDR3 reads TGTGCCCCCAGCACTCGGACTGGTTCACCCCTCCACTTT. Protein product: CAPSTRTGSPLHF.